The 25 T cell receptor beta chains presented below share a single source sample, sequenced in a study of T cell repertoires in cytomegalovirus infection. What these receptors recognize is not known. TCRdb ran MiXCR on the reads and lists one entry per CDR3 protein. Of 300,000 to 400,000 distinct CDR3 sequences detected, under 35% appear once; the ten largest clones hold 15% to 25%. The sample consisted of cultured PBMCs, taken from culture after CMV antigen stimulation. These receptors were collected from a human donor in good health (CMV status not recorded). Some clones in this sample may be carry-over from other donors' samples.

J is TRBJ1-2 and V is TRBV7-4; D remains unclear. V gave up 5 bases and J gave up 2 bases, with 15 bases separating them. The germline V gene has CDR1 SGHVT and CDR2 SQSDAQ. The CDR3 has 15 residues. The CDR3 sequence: CASSSRGRANYGYTF. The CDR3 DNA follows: TGTGCCAGCAGCAGTCGGGGAAGGGCCAACTATGGCTACACCTTC.

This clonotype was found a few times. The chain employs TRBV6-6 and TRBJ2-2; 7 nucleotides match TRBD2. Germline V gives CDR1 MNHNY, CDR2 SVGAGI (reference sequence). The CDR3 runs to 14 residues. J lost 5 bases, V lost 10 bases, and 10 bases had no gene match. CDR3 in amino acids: CATLSGTRTGELFF. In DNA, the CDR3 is TGTGCCACCTTAAGCGGGACTCGAACCGGGGAGCTGTTTTTT.

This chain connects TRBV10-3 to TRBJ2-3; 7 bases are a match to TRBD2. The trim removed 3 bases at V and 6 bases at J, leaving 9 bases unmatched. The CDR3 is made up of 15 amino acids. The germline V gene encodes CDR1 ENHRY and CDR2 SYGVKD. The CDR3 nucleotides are TGTGCCATCAGTGATTCTAGCGGAGGCGGCGATACGCAGTATTTT. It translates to CAISDSSGGGDTQYF.

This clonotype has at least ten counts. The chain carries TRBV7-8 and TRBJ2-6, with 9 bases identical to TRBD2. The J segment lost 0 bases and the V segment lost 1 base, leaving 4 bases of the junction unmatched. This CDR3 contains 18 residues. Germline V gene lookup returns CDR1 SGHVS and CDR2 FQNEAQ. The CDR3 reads CASSLGLAGTSGANVLTF. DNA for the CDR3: TGTGCCAGCAGCTTAGGGCTAGCGGGAACCTCTGGGGCCAACGTCCTGACTTTC.

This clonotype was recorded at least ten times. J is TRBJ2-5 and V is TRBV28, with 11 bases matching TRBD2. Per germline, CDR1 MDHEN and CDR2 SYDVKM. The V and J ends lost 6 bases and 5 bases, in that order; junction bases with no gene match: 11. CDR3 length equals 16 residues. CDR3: CASRSSGRATRETQYF. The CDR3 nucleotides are TGTGCCAGCAGAAGTAGCGGGAGGGCCACGAGGGAGACCCAGTACTTC.

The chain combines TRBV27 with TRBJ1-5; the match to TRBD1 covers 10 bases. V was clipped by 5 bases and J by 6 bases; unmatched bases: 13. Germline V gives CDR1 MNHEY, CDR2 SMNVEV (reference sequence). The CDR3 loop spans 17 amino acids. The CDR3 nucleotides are TGTGCCAGCAGTCCAAGTGGGTTGGGACAGGGGTTTCAGCCCCAGCATTTT. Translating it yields CASSPSGLGQGFQPQHF.

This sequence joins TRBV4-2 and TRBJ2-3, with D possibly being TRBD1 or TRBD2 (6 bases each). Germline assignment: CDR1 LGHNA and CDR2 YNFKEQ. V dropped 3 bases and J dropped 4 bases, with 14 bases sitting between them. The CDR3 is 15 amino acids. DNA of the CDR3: TGTGCCAGCAGCCAGGTTGAGGGGGGCGCAGATACGCAGTATTTT. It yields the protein CASSQVEGGADTQYF.

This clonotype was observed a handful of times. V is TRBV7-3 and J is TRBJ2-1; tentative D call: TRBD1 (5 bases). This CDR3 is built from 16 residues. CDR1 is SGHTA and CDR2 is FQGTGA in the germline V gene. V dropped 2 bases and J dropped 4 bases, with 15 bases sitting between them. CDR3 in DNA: TGTGCCAGCAGCTTACTGGGGCCTTCATCTTACAATGAGCAGTTCTTC. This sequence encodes CASSLLGPSSYNEQFF.

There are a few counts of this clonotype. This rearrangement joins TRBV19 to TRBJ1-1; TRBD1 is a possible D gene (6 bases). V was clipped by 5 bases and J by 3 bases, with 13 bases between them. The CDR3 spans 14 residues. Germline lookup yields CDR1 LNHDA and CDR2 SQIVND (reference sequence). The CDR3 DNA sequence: TGTGCCAGTAGTGCACAGGGTCCATACACTGAAGCTTTCTTT. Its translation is CASSAQGPYTEAFF.

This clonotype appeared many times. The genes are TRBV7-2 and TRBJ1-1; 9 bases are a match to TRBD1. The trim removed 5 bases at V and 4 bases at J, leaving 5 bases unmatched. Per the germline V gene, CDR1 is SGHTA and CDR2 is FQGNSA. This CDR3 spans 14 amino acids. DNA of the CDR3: TGTGCCAGCAGCATGCGACAGGGGGGCACTGAAGCTTTCTTT. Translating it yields CASSMRQGGTEAFF. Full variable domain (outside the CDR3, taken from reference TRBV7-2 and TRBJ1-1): GAGVSQSPSNKVTEKGKDVELRCDPISGHTALYWYRQSLGQGLEFLIYFQGNSAPDKSGLPSDRFSAERTGGSVSTLTIQRTQQEDSAVYLCASSMRQGGTEAFFGQGTRLTVV.

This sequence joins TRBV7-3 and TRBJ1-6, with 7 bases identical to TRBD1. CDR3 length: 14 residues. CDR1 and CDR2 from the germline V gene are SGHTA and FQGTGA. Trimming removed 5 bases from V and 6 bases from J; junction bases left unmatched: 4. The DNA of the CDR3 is TGTGCCAGCAGCCAGGGACAGTTTAATTCACCCCTCCACTTT. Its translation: CASSQGQFNSPLHF.

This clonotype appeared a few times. The CDR3 protein is CASSPRMVVSDSPLHF. CDR3 in DNA: TGTGCCAGCAGCCCCCGCATGGTAGTCTCGGATTCACCCCTCCACTTT. The V call is TRBV7-2, the J call TRBJ1-6; D is undetermined. Germline CDR1 and CDR2: SGHTA and FQGNSA. The V gene lost 5 bases and the J gene lost 8 bases, with 19 bases spanning the gap. This CDR3 is built from 16 residues.

Here the CDR3 DNA reads TGCAGTGCTAGAGATCCGTCCCAACGGCTGTGGTACAATGAGCAGTTCTTC. Translated: CSARDPSQRLWYNEQFF. This sequence joins TRBV20-1 and TRBJ2-1; D is undetermined. CDR1 DFQATT and CDR2 SNEGSKA come from the germline V gene (reference sequence). This CDR3 contains 17 residues. With 0 bases removed from V and 4 bases from J, the gap between germline ends came to 19 bases.

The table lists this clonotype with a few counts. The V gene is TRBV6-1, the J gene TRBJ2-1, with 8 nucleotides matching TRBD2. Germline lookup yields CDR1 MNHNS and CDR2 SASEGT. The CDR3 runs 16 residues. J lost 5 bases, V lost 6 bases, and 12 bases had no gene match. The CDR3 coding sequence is TGTGCCAGCAGACCACCGAAGGGGACTAGGGACAATGAGCAGTTCTTC. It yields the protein CASRPPKGTRDNEQFF.

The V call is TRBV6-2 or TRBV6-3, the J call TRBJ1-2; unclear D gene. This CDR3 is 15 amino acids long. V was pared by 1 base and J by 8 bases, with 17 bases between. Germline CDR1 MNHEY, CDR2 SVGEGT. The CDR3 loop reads CASSYWPRDRKGYTF. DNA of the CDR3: TGTGCCAGCAGTTACTGGCCCCGGGATCGGAAAGGCTACACCTTC.

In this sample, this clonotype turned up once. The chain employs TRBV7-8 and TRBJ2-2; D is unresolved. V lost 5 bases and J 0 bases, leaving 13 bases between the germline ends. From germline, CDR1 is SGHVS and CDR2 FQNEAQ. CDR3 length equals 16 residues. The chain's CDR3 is CASSPFRTANTGELFF. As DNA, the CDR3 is TGTGCCAGCAGCCCCTTCAGAACCGCGAACACCGGGGAGCTGTTTTTT.

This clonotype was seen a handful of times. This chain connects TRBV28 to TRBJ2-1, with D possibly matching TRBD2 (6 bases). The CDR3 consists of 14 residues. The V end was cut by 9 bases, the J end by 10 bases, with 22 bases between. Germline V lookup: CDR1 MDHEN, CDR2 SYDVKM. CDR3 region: CASVKTGEAREQFF. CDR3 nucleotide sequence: TGTGCCAGTGTTAAGACCGGGGAGGCTAGGGAGCAGTTCTTC.

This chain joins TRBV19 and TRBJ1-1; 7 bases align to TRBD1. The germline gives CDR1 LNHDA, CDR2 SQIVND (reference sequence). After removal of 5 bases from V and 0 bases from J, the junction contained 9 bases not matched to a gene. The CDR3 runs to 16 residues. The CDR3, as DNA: TGTGCCAGTAGTCAATTGGACAGGCTCATGAACACTGAAGCTTTCTTT. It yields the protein CASSQLDRLMNTEAFF.

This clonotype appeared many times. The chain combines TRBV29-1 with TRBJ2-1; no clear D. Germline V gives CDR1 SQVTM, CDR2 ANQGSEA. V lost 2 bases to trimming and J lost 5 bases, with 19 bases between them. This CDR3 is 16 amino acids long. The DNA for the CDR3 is TGCAGCGTTGAAAGATTGACATACGCCCGTAACAATGAGCAGTTCTTC. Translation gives CSVERLTYARNNEQFF.

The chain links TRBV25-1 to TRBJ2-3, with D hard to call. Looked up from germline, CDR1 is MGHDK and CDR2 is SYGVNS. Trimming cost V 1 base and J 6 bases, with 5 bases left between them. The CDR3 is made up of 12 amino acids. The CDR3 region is CASSELEDTQYF. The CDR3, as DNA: TGTGCCAGCAGTGAATTGGAGGATACGCAGTATTTT.

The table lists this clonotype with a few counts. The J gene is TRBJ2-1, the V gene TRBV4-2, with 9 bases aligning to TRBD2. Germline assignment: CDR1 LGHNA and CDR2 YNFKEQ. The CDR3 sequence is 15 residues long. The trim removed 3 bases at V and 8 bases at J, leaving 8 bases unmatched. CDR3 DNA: TGTGCCAGCAGCCACGCGGGAGGGCCGGGGGATGAGCAGTTCTTC. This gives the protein CASSHAGGPGDEQFF.

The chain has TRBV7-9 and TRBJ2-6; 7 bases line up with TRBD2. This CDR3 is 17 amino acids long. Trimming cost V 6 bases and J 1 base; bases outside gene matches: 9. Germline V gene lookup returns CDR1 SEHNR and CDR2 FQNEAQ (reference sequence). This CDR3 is CASSHTRGGSGANVLTF. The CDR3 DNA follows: TGTGCCAGCAGTCATACGAGGGGAGGGTCTGGGGCCAACGTCCTGACTTTC. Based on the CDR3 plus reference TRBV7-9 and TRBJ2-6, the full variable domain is DTGVSQNPRHKITKRGQNVTFRCDPISEHNRLYWYRQTLGQGPEFLTYFQNEAQLEKSRLLSDRFSAERPKGSFSTLEIQRTEQGDSAMYLCASSHTRGGSGANVLTFGAGSRLTVL.

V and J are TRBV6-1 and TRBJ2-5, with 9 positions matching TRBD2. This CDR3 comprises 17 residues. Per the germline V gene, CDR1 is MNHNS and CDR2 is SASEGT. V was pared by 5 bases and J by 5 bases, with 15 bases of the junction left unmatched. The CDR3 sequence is CASSLRRISGSVETQYF. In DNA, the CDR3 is TGTGCCAGCAGTCTGCGTCGAATTAGCGGGAGCGTCGAGACCCAGTACTTC.

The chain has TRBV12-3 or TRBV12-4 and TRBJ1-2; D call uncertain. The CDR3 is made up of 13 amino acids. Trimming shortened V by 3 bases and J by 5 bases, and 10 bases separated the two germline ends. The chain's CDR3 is CASSFRESYGYTF. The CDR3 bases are TGTGCCAGCAGTTTCCGGGAATCTTATGGCTACACCTTC.

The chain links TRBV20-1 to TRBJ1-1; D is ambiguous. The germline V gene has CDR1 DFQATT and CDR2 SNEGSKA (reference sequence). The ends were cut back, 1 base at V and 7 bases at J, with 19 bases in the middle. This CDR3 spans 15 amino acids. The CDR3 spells CSARAPGVLGDEAFF. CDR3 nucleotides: TGCAGTGCTAGAGCCCCGGGAGTTCTTGGCGATGAAGCTTTCTTT.